The 11 T cell receptor beta chains below all came from one sample that was sequenced in a study of identical twins. TCRdb fed the 5' RACE reads into MiXCR, producing one record per CDR3 protein. The table lists 700,000 or so distinct CDR3 sequences, less than 10% of them singletons. These data were also filed under a second study, of yellow fever vaccine responses in identical twins.

Specimen: PBMCs. The origin of the receptors is a woman aged 18 to 35 in good health.

The genes are TRBV20-1 and TRBJ2-7; either TRBD1 or TRBD2 may supply D (5 bases each). The CDR3 extends over 13 amino acids. With 3 bases removed from V and 6 bases from J, the gap between germline ends came to 15 bases. Germline CDR1 and CDR2: DFQATT and SNEGSKA (reference sequence). The CDR3 region is CSARDPRGGEQYF. The DNA of the CDR3 is TGCAGTGCTAGGGACCCGAGGGGCGGCGAGCAGTACTTC.

This sequence joins TRBV29-1 and TRBJ2-5; no reliable D call. The CDR3 length is 12 residues. Trimming shortened V by 5 bases and J by 5 bases, and 12 bases separated the two germline ends. Germline V CDR1 and CDR2: SQVTM, ANQGSEA. CDR3 residues: CSVPLGGETQYF. The CDR3 DNA sequence: TGCAGCGTTCCACTGGGTGGGGAGACCCAGTACTTC.

This clonotype was recorded at least ten times. J is TRBJ2-1 and V is TRBV7-2, with 9 bases that match TRBD2. V shed 1 base, J shed 4 bases, and the junction held 2 bases outside the gene matches. Germline CDR1 is SGHTA and CDR2 is FQGNSA. The CDR3 runs to 15 residues. DNA of the CDR3: TGTGCCAGCAGCTTAGTAGCGGGGGTTTACAATGAGCAGTTCTTC. It is translated as CASSLVAGVYNEQFF. The variable domain in full, completed from reference TRBV7-2 and TRBJ2-1, reads GAGVSQSPSNKVTEKGKDVELRCDPISGHTALYWYRQSLGQGLEFLIYFQGNSAPDKSGLPSDRFSAERTGGSVSTLTIQRTQQEDSAVYLCASSLVAGVYNEQFFGPGTRLTVL.

This clonotype was detected many times. The J gene is TRBJ2-4, the V gene TRBV5-5; possibly TRBD2 for D (6 bases). The germline V gene encodes CDR1 SGHKS and CDR2 YYEKEE (reference sequence). Between the trimmed V and J ends, which lost 4 bases and 7 bases, there was a span of 15 bases. The CDR3 runs to 14 residues. Here the CDR3 reads CASSALVGGNIQYF. The CDR3 region has the DNA TGTGCCAGCAGCGCTTTGGTGGGGGGTAACATTCAGTACTTC.

Here the CDR3 DNA reads TGTGCCAGCAATCCCCGAGGGACAGGGGCCAATCAGCCCCAGCATTTT. It is translated as CASNPRGTGANQPQHF. The V gene is TRBV28, the J gene TRBJ1-5, with 10 bases lining up with TRBD1. J was trimmed by 3 bases and V by 7 bases; bases with no gene match: 9. Germline V lookup: CDR1 MDHEN, CDR2 SYDVKM. The CDR3 contains 16 residues. The whole variable domain, remainder taken from reference TRBV28 and TRBJ1-5, is DVKVTQSSRYLVKRTGEKVFLECVQDMDHENMFWYRQDPGLGLRLIYFSYDVKMKEKGDIPEGYSVSREKKERFSLILESASTNQTSMYLCASNPRGTGANQPQHFGDGTRLSIL.

This clonotype has a count of ten or more. The V and J genes are TRBV12-3 or TRBV12-4 and TRBJ2-1, with D maybe TRBD1 (6 bases). V gave up 6 bases and J gave up 9 bases, with 15 bases separating them. CDR3 length: 13 amino acids. CDR3 sequence reads: CASRRTGSPEQFF. The CDR3 DNA reads as TGTGCCAGCAGACGAACAGGGTCCCCTGAGCAGTTCTTC.

This clonotype has at least ten counts. The chain employs TRBV20-1 and TRBJ2-3; 9 positions match TRBD2. The CDR3 has 15 amino acids. J was trimmed by 0 bases and V by 0 bases; bases with no gene match: 1. Germline-derived CDR1 and CDR2 are DFQATT and SNEGSKA (reference sequence). The CDR3 loop reads CSARDSGGSTDTQYF. CDR3 bases: TGCAGTGCTAGAGATAGCGGGGGAAGCACAGATACGCAGTATTTT.

This clonotype came up a few times. The V gene is TRBV5-1, the J gene TRBJ2-2, with 7 positions matching TRBD1. The CDR3 contains 16 residues. Trimming removed 6 bases from V and 6 bases from J; junction bases left unmatched: 14. Looked up from germline, CDR1 is SGHRS and CDR2 is YFSETQ. In DNA, the CDR3 is TGCGCCAGCACAATAGCCGGGACAGAAGGCTCCGGGGAGCTGTTTTTT. Amino acids: CASTIAGTEGSGELFF. Filled out from reference TRBV5-1 and TRBJ2-2, the complete variable domain reads KAGVTQTPRYLIKTRGQQVTLSCSPISGHRSVSWYQQTPGQGLQFLFEYFSETQRNKGNFPGRFSGRQFSNSRSEMNVSTLELGDSALYLCASTIAGTEGSGELFFGEGSRLTVL.

The chain employs TRBV7-9 and TRBJ1-1; possible D gene TRBD1, 6 bases. The V end was cut by 2 bases, the J end by 3 bases, with 13 bases between. Germline V lookup: CDR1 SEHNR, CDR2 FQNEAQ (reference sequence). The CDR3 extends over 15 amino acids. In DNA form, the CDR3 reads TGTGCCAGCAGCTTATCGGGGGCGAGTGACACTGAAGCTTTCTTT. As protein: CASSLSGASDTEAFF.

The V gene is TRBV7-2, the J gene TRBJ2-7; 9 bases are a match to TRBD1. Germline-derived CDR1 and CDR2 are SGHTA and FQGNSA. The trim removed 6 bases at V and 0 bases at J, leaving 6 bases unmatched. The CDR3 is 15 residues long. The DNA for the CDR3 is TGTGCCAGCAGGCCTTCGACAGGGGGCTCCTACGAGCAGTACTTC. As protein: CASRPSTGGSYEQYF.

The rearrangement uses TRBV7-2 and TRBJ2-7; D possibly corresponds to TRBD2 (5 bases). CDR1 is SGHTA, CDR2 FQGNSA, per germline. The CDR3 is made up of 14 amino acids. V was cut by 5 bases and J by 4 bases, with 15 bases left in between. The CDR3: CASSPPNTGYEQYF. The CDR3 DNA reads as TGTGCCAGCAGCCCACCAAACACGGGATACGAGCAGTACTTC.